This TCR beta chain was obtained from a study of blood T cell repertoires in COVID-19. For the study at large: Italy, Spain and the United States were the sources of the convalescent and acute COVID-19 samples. Sources were T cells, B-cell-depleted T cells, or PBMCs; the material itself was cDNA or gDNA.

Original data processing: Estimation of nucleated cell counts was performed using reference gene primer amplification. Profiling relied on immunoSEQ multiplex PCR, and the TCRdb table lists in-frame clones only, not all of them. V, J and clone size were drawn from that table, and D and trimming were deduced from the DNA. The repertoire holds about 37,000 clones, with roughly 90% as singletons. Germline assignment: CDR1 DFQATT and CDR2 SNEGSKA (reference sequence). V lost 7 bases, J lost 4 bases, and 2 bases stayed unmatched. There are 11 residues in the CDR3. Sequencing was performed on peripheral blood. The clonotype originates from a human donor in a cohort sampled during active COVID-19. The chain carries TRBV20-1 and TRBJ2-7; 9 positions agree with TRBD2. DNA of the CDR3: TGCAGTGGTCTAGCGGGATACGAGCAGTACTTC. Its protein is CSGLAGYEQYF.